A single sample gave rise to the 4 T cell receptor beta chains below, sequenced in a study of OX40 agonist ivuxolimab in advanced cancers. TCRdb keeps only in-frame clones here, not all; method: immunoSEQ multiplex PCR. Here the sample spans around 18,000 clones, 75% to 90% being singletons. Sequencing was performed on CD4+ or CD8+ T cells sorted from blood, taken in a trial of the OX40 agonist ivuxolimab. The receptor source for this set is an adult with an advanced solid tumor such as melanoma, head and neck, liver or kidney cancer.

The V and J genes are TRBV4-1 and TRBJ2-7; unclear D gene. The germline V gene has CDR1 MGHRA and CDR2 YSYEKL. V was trimmed by 0 bases and J by 2 bases, leaving 8 bases between them. CDR3 length equals 14 residues. This CDR3 reads CASSQEASTYEQYF. As DNA, the CDR3 is TGCGCCAGCAGCCAAGAAGCATCTACCTACGAGCAGTACTTC.

V gene TRBV19 combines with J gene TRBJ1-2; TRBD1 matches 10 bases. The germline gives CDR1 LNHDA, CDR2 SQIVND (reference sequence). Trimming took 4 bases from V and 9 from J; bases not matched to a gene: 5. This CDR3 is 13 amino acids long. CDR3 nucleotide sequence: TGTGCCAGTAGTAACCCGGACAGGGGGTGCTACACCTTC. As protein: CASSNPDRGCYTF.

As to this clone: A junction boundary mismatches the germline segment, possibly from a read error. V usage is TRBV30 and J usage is TRBJ1-6; TRBD1 might be the D (5 bases). This CDR3 contains 15 residues. Germline CDR1 and CDR2: GTSNPN and SVGIG (reference sequence). The CDR3 nucleotides are TGTGCCCGGAGTGCTTCAGGGACCTCGAATTCACCCCTCCACTTT. It codes for CARSASGTSNSPLHF.

The rearrangement uses TRBV30 and TRBJ2-7; the match to TRBD2 covers 10 bases. The V and J ends lost 2 bases and 3 bases, in that order; junction bases with no gene match: 7. This CDR3 comprises 15 residues. Germline V gene data show CDR1 as GTSNPN and CDR2 as SVGIG (reference sequence). CDR3 amino acids: CAWSPSGRASYEQYF. DNA for the CDR3: TGTGCCTGGAGTCCAAGCGGGAGGGCCAGCTACGAGCAGTACTTC. Variable domain in full (rest from reference TRBV30 and TRBJ2-7): SQTIHQWPATLVQPVGSPLSLECTVEGTSNPNLYWYRQAAGRGLQLLFYSVGIGQISSEVPQNLSASRPQDRQFILSSKKLLLSDSGFYLCAWSPSGRASYEQYFGPGTRLTVT.